This TCR beta chain was captured by sequencing in a study of T cell responses to AZD1222 COVID-19 vaccine. Study observations and caveats: A mostly white British donor set with more females was recruited, and clonal diversity was possibly underestimated.

The CDR3 runs to 13 residues. The germline gives CDR1 SEHNR, CDR2 FQNEAQ (reference sequence). Trimming cost V 5 bases and J 5 bases, with 13 bases left between them. Profiling relied on immunoSEQ multiplex PCR, and the TCRdb table lists in-frame clones only, not all of them. The sample records over 100,000 clones, over 75% being singletons. In its sample, this clone was seen a few times. Its antigen is undetermined. The TCR originated in an adult who received the AZD1222 COVID-19 vaccine. The chain uses TRBV7-9 and TRBJ2-7, with D possibly matching TRBD2 (7 bases). Specimen: peripheral blood, collected 28 days after the second AZD1222 dose. The CDR3 loop reads CASSARGGDEQYF. DNA for the CDR3: TGTGCCAGCAGCGCTAGGGGGGGAGACGAGCAGTACTTC.